Below, one T cell receptor (beta chain) is given with its context. In its sample, this clone was seen once. No antigen is known for it. It has no much larger one-base neighbor in the sample; base qualities were not kept. The collaborating institutions used their own protocols to collect whole blood in K2EDTA tubes. For TCRbeta analysis, collaborator samples were shipped as frozen whole blood, as isolated PBMCs, or as DNA extracted from either sample type. The data were obtained in a study of blood T cell repertoires in COVID-19 (TCRdb year 2020). At the level of the whole study: Samples covering the acute and convalescent phases of COVID-19 were provided by collaborators in the United States, Italy and Spain. The prospective study material was composed of cDNA or gDNA derived from T cells, B-cell-depleted T cells, or PBMCs. A freely available public database, intended as a resource for researchers studying the immune response to SARS-CoV-2, is where the repertoires were released. Where HLA class I and class II types were available, the types were taken from metadata supplied by the sample provider, not from assay-based typing. Nearly every sample came with metadata listing a de-identified subject ID, COVID-19 status, age in years and sex. Samples came from the ongoing ImmuneRACE study (first 160 participants) plus 1,254 subjects from 6 global collaborators. Subjects who had been exposed to COVID-19, were actively infected with it, or had recovered from it provided the deeply sampled blood TCRbeta repertoires that made up the dataset. The paper's findings and limits, for the study overall: The amount of clinical and demographic metadata varied by source and participant and was provided uncurated.

TCRbeta CDR3 regions were amplified from genomic DNA by means of the immunoSEQ Assay, a bias-controlled multiplex PCR. The source study handled its data this way. The number of nucleated cells in each sample was estimated from the amplification of reference gene primers within the assay. To quantify the absolute abundance of each unique TCRbeta CDR3 rearrangement, sequence reads were collapsed and filtered. For each sample, productive Simpson clonality was calculated as the square root of Simpson's diversity index across productive rearrangements. This is the immuneACCESS table as TCRdb keeps it, with only in-frame sequences that have V and J called. A part of the clones is gone; compared with another copy, unresolved V genes explain less than half, and the rest is unexplained. The V and J calls and clone size were taken over from that table, and D and trimming were inferred from the DNA. The sample table records roughly 45,000 clones; about 85% of these occur just once. The leading ten clones occupy less than 7% of the sample.

From its cysteine to its phenylalanine, the CDR3 spans 15 amino acids. Left in the record is the CDR3 DNA by itself, 45 bases read in frame from the first base. V sheds 1 base and J sheds 5 bases, leaving 15 bases between their ends. From the germline V gene (reference sequence), CDR1 is SGHNT and CDR2 is YYREEE. The origin of this receptor is a man aged 50 to 60 with active COVID-19. The sequencing sample was made of peripheral blood. Rearrangement joined TRBV5-4 to TRBJ2-5; possibly the D gene is TRBD2, per 5 matching bases. The CDR3 region: CASSLSGVFTETQYF. The DNA reads TGTGCCAGCAGCTTGAGCGGAGTCTTTACGGAGACCCAGTACTTC.